The source of this TCR beta chain is a study of a mutant IDH1 vaccine in newly diagnosed glioma. For the study at large: The vaccination schedule gave patients eight doses in weeks 1, 3, 5, 7, 11, 15, 19 and 23. Sex distribution of treated patients was roughly 62% male and roughly 40% female; mean age was around 42 years. Therapy received beforehand was radiotherapy, temozolomide, or both, with most patients given both.

In regard to this clone: Its antigen is currently unknown.

Time point defined: week 11, during vaccination. Every vaccine dose comprised 300 ug of mutant IDH1 20-mer peptide plus topical imiquimod. The table came from immunoSEQ multiplex PCR; TCRdb's copy has only in-frame clones and leaves some out. The table lists around 60,000 clones, about four fifths of them singletons. General observations from the study: Changes in the top peripheral T cell clonotypes seemingly had no bearing on pseudoprogression.

The V end was cut by 2 bases, the J end by 1 base, with 5 bases between. The CDR3 totals 13 residues. The germline CDR1 and CDR2 sequences are MNHEY and SVGAGI. V gene TRBV6-5 combines with J gene TRBJ1-1; the D is unclear. The sample was PBMCs, taken from a glioma patient whose treatment included an IDH1 peptide vaccine. This TCR was recovered from a woman aged 50 to 65 with glioma. DNA of the CDR3: TGTGCCAGCAGTTACAATCAGAACACTGAAGCTTTCTTT. Translating it yields CASSYNQNTEAFF.